This T cell receptor beta chain derives from a study of sequential checkpoint blockade in melanoma. In the study overall: Maintenance nivolumab came after either treatment sequence.

Treatment given: randomized to nivolumab then ipilimumab (arm A) or the reverse (arm B). None of the patients previously received DNA-damaging chemotherapy. V was shortened by 2 bases and J by 3 bases, with 11 bases between the two germline ends. CDR3 length: 14 residues. The germline CDR1 and CDR2 sequences are SGHVS and FQNEAQ. Profiling relied on immunoSEQ multiplex PCR, and the TCRdb table lists in-frame clones only, not all of them. The data hold about 32,000 clones, with approximately 81% observed a single time. The specimen comprised CD8+ T cells sorted from blood (inferred from file names), sampled from a patient given nivolumab and ipilimumab in sequence. This sequence originates from a human donor with melanoma. The chain links TRBV7-8 to TRBJ2-7; possible D gene TRBD2, 6 bases. CDR3 in DNA: TGTGCCAGCAGCTTAAGTACCGGGGGCTACGAGCAGTACTTC. Its translation is CASSLSTGGYEQYF.